This T cell receptor beta chain was found in a study of human T cells and chemical hapten exposure. Broader study findings: Sensitizing to DPC left TCRs with a frequency above 1 in 1000 unaltered.

Separate cDNA molecules received unique molecular identifiers, which the library attached to them. TCRdb passed the RACE reads through MiXCR, listing each CDR3 protein once. The sample carries roughly 75,000 distinct CDR3 sequences, 8.6% recorded once. This clonotype was seen repeatedly, ten times or more. Its antigen is not identified. Sample time point: healthy volunteer bleed at 6 weeks. Unfractionated whole blood yielded the extracted total RNA. J was trimmed by 5 bases and V by 3 bases; bases with no gene match: 3. This CDR3 region has 15 residues. CDR1 is LGHNA, CDR2 YSLEER, per germline. The sequence derives from a female donor in good health. Some clones in this sample may be carry-over from other donors' samples. The chain combines TRBV4-3 with TRBJ1-6; TRBD1 matches at 8 bases. Material: whole blood. CDR3 bases: TGCGCCAGCAGCCAGAACAGGGGGAATAATTCACCCCTCCACTTT. Its protein is CASSQNRGNNSPLHF.